The 21 T cell receptor beta chains listed next were all sequenced from one sample in a study of T cells expressing NK-cell markers. TCRdb reprocessed the 5' RACE reads and reports one entry per CDR3 protein, with no DNA. In total, the table holds about 300,000 distinct CDR3 sequences. Sequencing was done on a sample of blood T cells: a sorted CD56 or NKG2C T cell subset, CD4+ or CD8+ T cells, or bulk PBMC T cells (not recorded which). These receptors originate from a woman between 18 and 70 years old in good health.

The gene calls are TRBV5-8 and TRBJ1-6; TCRdb picks TRBD1, but there is no DNA to check that call. The CDR3 extends over 14 amino acids. Germline CDR1 and CDR2: SGHTS and YDEGEE. The CDR3 sequence: CASSPLGTNSPLHF.

The chain joins TRBV7-2 to TRBJ2-2; the TRBD1 assignment by TCRdb is unverifiable without DNA. Per germline, CDR1 SGHTA and CDR2 FQGNSA. The CDR3 is made up of 15 amino acids. The CDR3 is CASSLLRGGTGELFF.

The chain uses TRBV21-1 and TRBJ2-7; there is no DNA to check the TCRdb D call of TRBD1. TRBV21-1 is a recognized pseudogene. The CDR3 consists of 15 residues. This chain's CDR3 is CASRDGTESSYEQYF.

V and J are TRBV7-2 and TRBJ1-5. The CDR3 consists of 13 residues. Per germline, CDR1 SGHTA and CDR2 FQGNSA. CDR3 residues: CASSLGRGQPQHF. The entire variable domain, with the rest obtained from reference TRBV7-2 and TRBJ1-5, is as follows: GAGVSQSPSNKVTEKGKDVELRCDPISGHTALYWYRQSLGQGLEFLIYFQGNSAPDKSGLPSDRFSAERTGGSVSTLTIQRTQQEDSAVYLCASSLGRGQPQHFGDGTRLSIL.

The chain joins TRBV6-1 to TRBJ2-7; TCRdb's D call of TRBD2 is untestable without DNA. The CDR3 spans 14 residues. Germline values: CDR1 MNHNS, CDR2 SASEGT. CDR3 loop: CASSPSGVSYEQYF.

The V and J genes are TRBV19 and TRBJ1-3. The CDR3 runs 14 residues. Germline CDR1 reads LNHDA; CDR2 reads SQIVND (reference sequence). CDR3 region: CASHRQGSGNTIYF.

V gene TRBV27 combines with J gene TRBJ1-1; the D call from TCRdb, TRBD1, cannot be confirmed without DNA. The CDR3 sequence is 12 residues long. Germline V lookup: CDR1 MNHEY, CDR2 SMNVEV (reference sequence). The CDR3: CASSLGQGQAFF.

This chain uses TRBV4-3 with TRBJ2-1; TCRdb designates TRBD1, a call that cannot be tested without DNA. Germline values: CDR1 LGHNA, CDR2 YSLEER. The length of the CDR3 is 13 residues. This CDR3 reads CASSQVEGGEQFF.

The chain links TRBV6-5 to TRBJ2-2; checking the TCRdb D call of TRBD1 is not possible without DNA. The CDR3 extends over 16 amino acids. Germline V CDR1 and CDR2: MNHEY, SVGAGI. CDR3 protein: CASSYSGGTNTGELFF.

The genes are TRBV6-1 and TRBJ2-5; with no DNA, the TCRdb D assignment of TRBD1 cannot be verified. Germline lookup yields CDR1 MNHNS and CDR2 SASEGT. The CDR3 covers 13 residues. Here the CDR3 reads CASRPGPDETQYF.

This sequence joins TRBV7-2 and TRBJ1-5; the D call from TCRdb, TRBD1, cannot be confirmed without DNA. The CDR3 has 15 residues. CDR1 SGHTA and CDR2 FQGNSA come from the germline V gene. CDR3 residues: CASSLGRDRYQPQHF.

This chain uses TRBV7-2 with TRBJ2-2; checking the TCRdb D call of TRBD1 is not possible without DNA. Germline loops: CDR1 SGHTA, CDR2 FQGNSA. The CDR3 extends over 14 amino acids. CDR3 region: CASSLEGASGELFF.

The chain has TRBV5-4 and TRBJ2-1; the D call of TRBD1 rests on TCRdb alone, since no DNA is present to check it. Germline lookup yields CDR1 SGHNT and CDR2 YYREEE (reference sequence). The CDR3 has 16 residues. The CDR3 region is CASTRGGTAGYNEQFF. The whole variable domain, filled in from reference TRBV5-4 and TRBJ2-1, reads ETGVTQSPTHLIKTRGQQVTLRCSSQSGHNTVSWYQQALGQGPQFIFQYYREEENGRGNFPPRFSGLQFPNYSSELNVNALELDDSALYLCASTRGGTAGYNEQFFGPGTRLTVL.

The V and J genes are TRBV7-8 and TRBJ1-3; TCRdb's assignment of TRBD1 cannot be checked, as there is no DNA. The CDR3 spans 15 residues. CDR1 SGHVS and CDR2 FQNEAQ come from the germline V gene. The CDR3 reads CASSSNRASGNTIYF.

This chain uses TRBV9 with TRBJ2-1; the TRBD1 assignment by TCRdb is unverifiable without DNA. CDR3 length: 14 amino acids. CDR1 and CDR2 from the germline V gene are SGDLS and YYNGEE. The CDR3 reads CASSPNPGDNEQFF.

This chain links TRBV20-1 with TRBJ2-3; TCRdb reports TRBD2, a call that lacks DNA to check it against. Germline loops: CDR1 DFQATT, CDR2 SNEGSKA (reference sequence). The CDR3 runs to 15 residues. The CDR3 reads CSASWSGGLTDTQYF.

The genes are TRBV11-2 and TRBJ2-3. CDR1 SGHAT and CDR2 FQNNGV come from the germline V gene. The CDR3 sequence is 15 residues long. CDR3 sequence reads: CASSLVAAETDTQYF.

The genes are TRBV3-1 and TRBJ1-1; TCRdb designates TRBD1, a call that cannot be tested without DNA. Germline V CDR1 and CDR2: LGHDT, YNNKEL (reference sequence). The CDR3 spans 11 residues. The CDR3 reads CASIGRDKAFF.

This chain links TRBV29-1 with TRBJ2-5; the TCRdb D gene call, TRBD1, has no DNA to confirm it. The CDR3 sequence is 15 residues long. CDR1 and CDR2 from the germline V gene are SQVTM and ANQGSEA. CDR3 region: CSAPLGGARQETQYF.

The chain joins TRBV20-1 to TRBJ2-1. This CDR3 is 14 amino acids long. Looked up from germline, CDR1 is DFQATT and CDR2 is SNEGSKA (reference sequence). Here the CDR3 reads CSASERVFNNEQFF.

V gene TRBV18 combines with J gene TRBJ1-5; TCRdb gives TRBD1 as the D gene, but with no DNA this cannot be confirmed. CDR1 and CDR2 (germline): KGHSH, LQKENI. The CDR3 length is 14 residues. The CDR3 spells CASSQTGTNQPQHF.